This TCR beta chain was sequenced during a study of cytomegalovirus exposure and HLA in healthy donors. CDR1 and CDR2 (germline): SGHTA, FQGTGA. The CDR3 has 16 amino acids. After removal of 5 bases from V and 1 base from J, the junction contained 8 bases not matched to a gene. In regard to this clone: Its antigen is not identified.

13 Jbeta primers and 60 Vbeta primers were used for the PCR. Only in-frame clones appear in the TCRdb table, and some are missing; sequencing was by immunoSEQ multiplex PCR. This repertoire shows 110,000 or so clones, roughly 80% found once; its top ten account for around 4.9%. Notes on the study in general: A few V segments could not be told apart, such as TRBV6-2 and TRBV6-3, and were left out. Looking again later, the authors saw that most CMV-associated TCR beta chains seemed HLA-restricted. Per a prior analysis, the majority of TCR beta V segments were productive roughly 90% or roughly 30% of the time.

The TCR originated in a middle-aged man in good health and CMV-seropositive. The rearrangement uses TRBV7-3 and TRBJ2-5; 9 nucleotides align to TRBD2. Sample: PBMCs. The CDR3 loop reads CASSPGGLAFQETQYF. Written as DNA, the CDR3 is TGTGCCAGCAGCCCGGGGGGACTAGCCTTCCAAGAGACCCAGTACTTC.